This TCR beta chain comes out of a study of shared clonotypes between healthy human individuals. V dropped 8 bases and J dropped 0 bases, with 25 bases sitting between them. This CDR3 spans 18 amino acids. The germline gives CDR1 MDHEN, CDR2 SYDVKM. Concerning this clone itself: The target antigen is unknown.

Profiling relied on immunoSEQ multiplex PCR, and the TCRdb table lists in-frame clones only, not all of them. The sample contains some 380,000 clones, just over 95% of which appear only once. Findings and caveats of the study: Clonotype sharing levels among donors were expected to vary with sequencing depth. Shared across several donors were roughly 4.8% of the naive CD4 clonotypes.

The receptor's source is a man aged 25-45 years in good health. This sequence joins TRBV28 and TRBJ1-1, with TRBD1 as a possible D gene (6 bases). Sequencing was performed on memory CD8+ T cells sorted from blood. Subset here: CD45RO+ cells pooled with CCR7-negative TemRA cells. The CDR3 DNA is TGTGCCAGCGCCAGGGCCCACAGACAGGACTTAATGAACACTGAAGCTTTCTTT. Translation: CASARAHRQDLMNTEAFF.